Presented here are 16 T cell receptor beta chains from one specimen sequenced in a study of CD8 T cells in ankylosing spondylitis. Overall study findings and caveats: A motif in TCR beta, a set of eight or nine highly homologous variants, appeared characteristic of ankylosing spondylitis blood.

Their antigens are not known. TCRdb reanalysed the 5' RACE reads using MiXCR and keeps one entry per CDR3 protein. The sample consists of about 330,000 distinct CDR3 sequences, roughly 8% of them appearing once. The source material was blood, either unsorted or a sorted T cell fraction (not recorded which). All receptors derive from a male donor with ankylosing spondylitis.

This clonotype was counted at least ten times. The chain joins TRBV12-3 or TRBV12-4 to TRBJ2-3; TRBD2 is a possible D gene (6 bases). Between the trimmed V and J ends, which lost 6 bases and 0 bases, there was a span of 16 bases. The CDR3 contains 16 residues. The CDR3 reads CASRPAGRPSTDTQYF. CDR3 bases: TGTGCCAGCAGGCCCGCAGGGAGGCCTAGCACAGATACGCAGTATTTT.

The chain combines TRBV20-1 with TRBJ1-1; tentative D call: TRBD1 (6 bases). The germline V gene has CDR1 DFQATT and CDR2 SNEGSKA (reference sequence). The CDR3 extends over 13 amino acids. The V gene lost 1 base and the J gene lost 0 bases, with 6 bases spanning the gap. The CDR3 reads CSARGDMNTEAFF. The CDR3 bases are TGCAGTGCTAGAGGGGACATGAACACTGAAGCTTTCTTT.

The CDR3 region is CASSSRGDHPGELFF. The CDR3 nucleotides read TGCGCCAGCAGCTCTCGGGGAGATCACCCCGGGGAGCTGTTTTTT. The chain uses TRBV5-1 and TRBJ2-2, with D possibly being TRBD2 (5 bases). The CDR3 contains 15 residues. The V and J ends lost 3 bases and 6 bases respectively, with 15 bases between them. The germline V gene encodes CDR1 SGHRS and CDR2 YFSETQ.

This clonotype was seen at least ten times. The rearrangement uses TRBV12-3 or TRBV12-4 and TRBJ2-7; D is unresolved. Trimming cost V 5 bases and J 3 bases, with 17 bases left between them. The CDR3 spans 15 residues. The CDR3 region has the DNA TGTGCCAGCAGTCCTCCTATTTCATTTAACTACGAGCAGTACTTC. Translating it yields CASSPPISFNYEQYF.

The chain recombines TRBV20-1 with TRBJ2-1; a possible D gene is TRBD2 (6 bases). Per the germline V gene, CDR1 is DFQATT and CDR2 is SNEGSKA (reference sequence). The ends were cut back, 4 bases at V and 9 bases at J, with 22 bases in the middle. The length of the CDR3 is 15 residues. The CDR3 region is CSATWAGQLAREQFF. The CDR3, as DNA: TGCAGTGCTACATGGGCAGGTCAACTAGCACGTGAGCAGTTCTTC.

CDR3 bases: TGCAGTGCTGCACCGGGACTAGCGGGAGGGCAGGTCGGGGGCAATGAGCAGTTCTTC. Translation: CSAAPGLAGGQVGGNEQFF. The genes are TRBV20-1 and TRBJ2-1; 16 bases fit TRBD2. The germline gives CDR1 DFQATT, CDR2 SNEGSKA (reference sequence). V shed 5 bases, J shed 6 bases, and the junction held 16 bases outside the gene matches. The CDR3 extends over 19 amino acids.

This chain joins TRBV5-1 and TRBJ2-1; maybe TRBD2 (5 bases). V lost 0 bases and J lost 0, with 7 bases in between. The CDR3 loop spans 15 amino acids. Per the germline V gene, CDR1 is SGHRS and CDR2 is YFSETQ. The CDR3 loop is CASSLERISYNEQFF. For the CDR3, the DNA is TGCGCCAGCAGCTTGGAGCGGATCTCCTACAATGAGCAGTTCTTC.

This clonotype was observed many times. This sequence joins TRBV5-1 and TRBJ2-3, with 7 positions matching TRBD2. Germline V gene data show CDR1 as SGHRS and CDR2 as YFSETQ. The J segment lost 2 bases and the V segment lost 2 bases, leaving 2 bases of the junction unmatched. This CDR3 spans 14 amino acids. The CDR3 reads CASSLSGNTDTQYF. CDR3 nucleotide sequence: TGCGCCAGCAGCTTAAGCGGGAACACAGATACGCAGTATTTT.

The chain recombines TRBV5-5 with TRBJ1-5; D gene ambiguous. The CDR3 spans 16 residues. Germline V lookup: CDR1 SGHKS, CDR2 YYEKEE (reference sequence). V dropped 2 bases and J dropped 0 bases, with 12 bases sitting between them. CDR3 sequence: CASSFVAITSNQPQHF. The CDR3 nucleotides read TGTGCCAGCAGCTTTGTGGCGATTACTAGCAATCAGCCCCAGCATTTT.

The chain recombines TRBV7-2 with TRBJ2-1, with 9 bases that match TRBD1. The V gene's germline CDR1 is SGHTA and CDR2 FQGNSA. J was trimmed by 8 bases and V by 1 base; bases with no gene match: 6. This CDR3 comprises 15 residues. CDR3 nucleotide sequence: TGTGCCAGCAGCTTAGTCGGACAGGGGACCTATGAGCAGTTCTTC. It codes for CASSLVGQGTYEQFF.

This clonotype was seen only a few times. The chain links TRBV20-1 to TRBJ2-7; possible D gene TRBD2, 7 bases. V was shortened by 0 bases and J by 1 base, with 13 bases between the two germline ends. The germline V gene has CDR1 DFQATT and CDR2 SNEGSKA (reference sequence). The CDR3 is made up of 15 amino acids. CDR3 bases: TGCAGTGCTAGAGACTCAGGGAGGGGGTCCTACGAGCAGTACTTC. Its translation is CSARDSGRGSYEQYF.

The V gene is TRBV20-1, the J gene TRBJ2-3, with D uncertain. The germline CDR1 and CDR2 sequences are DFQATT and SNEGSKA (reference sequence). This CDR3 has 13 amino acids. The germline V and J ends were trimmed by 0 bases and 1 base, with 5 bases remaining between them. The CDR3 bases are TGCAGTGCTAGAGAGGCTGGCACAGATACGCAGTATTTT. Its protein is CSAREAGTDTQYF.

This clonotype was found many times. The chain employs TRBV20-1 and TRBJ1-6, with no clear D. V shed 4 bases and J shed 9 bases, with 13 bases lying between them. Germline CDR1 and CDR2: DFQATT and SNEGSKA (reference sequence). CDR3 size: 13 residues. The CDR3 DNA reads TGCAGTGCTAACCCGGAGGAGGTTTCACCCCTCCACTTT. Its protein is CSANPEEVSPLHF.

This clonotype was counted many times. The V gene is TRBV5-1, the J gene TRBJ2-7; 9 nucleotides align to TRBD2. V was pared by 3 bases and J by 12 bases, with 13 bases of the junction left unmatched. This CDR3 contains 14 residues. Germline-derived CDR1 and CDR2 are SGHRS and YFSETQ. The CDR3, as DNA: TGCGCCAGCAGCTGGGGAGCTAGCGGGGCATTCCTGTACTTC. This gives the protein CASSWGASGAFLYF.

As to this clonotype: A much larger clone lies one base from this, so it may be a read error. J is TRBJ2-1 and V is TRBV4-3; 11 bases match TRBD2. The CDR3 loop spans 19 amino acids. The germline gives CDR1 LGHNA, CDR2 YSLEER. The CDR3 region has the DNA TGCGCCAGCAACCAAGAAGCGGTAGCGGGAGGGCACTCCTACAATGAGCAGTTCTTC. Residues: CASNQEAVAGGHSYNEQFF.

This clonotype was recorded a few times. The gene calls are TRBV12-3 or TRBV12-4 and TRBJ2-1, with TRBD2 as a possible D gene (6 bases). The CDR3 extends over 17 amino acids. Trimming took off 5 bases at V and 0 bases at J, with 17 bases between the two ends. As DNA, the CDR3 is TGTGCCAGCAGTCCCGGTCAGACTAGGAGCTCCTACAATGAGCAGTTCTTC. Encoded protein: CASSPGQTRSSYNEQFF.